The present T cell receptor (beta chain) was sequenced within a study of blood T cell repertoires in COVID-19. Participants came from some 23 US areas, aged roughly 18 to 100 years. Cohorts were based on clinical histories the participants reported. This clone has a handful of counts. Sequencing used immunoSEQ multiplex PCR; TCRdb keeps in-frame clones, though not all of them. The table lists 200,000 or so clones, 70% to 85% of them singletons, with approximately 1.4% in the top ten. With 3 bases removed from V and 8 bases from J, the gap between germline ends came to 10 bases. From germline, CDR1 is MNHEY and CDR2 SVGAGI. The CDR3 sequence is 12 residues long.

V and J are TRBV6-5 and TRBJ1-1; D not resolved. Input material: PBMCs or T cells enriched from blood (not recorded which). The sequence came from a woman aged 40 to 55 with acute COVID-19. DNA for the CDR3: TGTGCCAGCAGTTATCGGGGAAAAGAAGCTTTCTTT. Residues: CASSYRGKEAFF.